This T cell receptor (beta chain) was identified during a study of blood T cell repertoires in COVID-19. Study details: Specimens from acute and convalescent COVID-19 originated in the United States, Italy and Spain. T cells, B-cell-depleted T cells, or PBMCs supplied cDNA or gDNA.

Across 20 to 25 US areas, participants ranged in age from about 18 to 89 years. Self-reported history from a screening survey and questionnaire set each donor's cohort. Here immunoSEQ multiplex PCR was the method, and the copy in TCRdb shows in-frame clones only, minus some. The sample includes over 300,000 clones, 89% of them seen just once. This CDR3 contains 16 residues. Germline V gene sequence: CDR1 LNHDA, CDR2 SQIVND (reference sequence). The ends were cut back, 4 bases at V and 0 bases at J, with 12 bases in the middle. This clonotype originated in a woman aged 40 to 50 who had recovered from COVID-19. The sequencing input was PBMCs or T cells enriched from blood (not recorded which). The gene calls are TRBV19 and TRBJ2-2; possible D gene TRBD1, 5 bases. The CDR3 nucleotides read TGTGCCAGTAGTACCCGACAGAGAGCGAACACCGGGGAGCTGTTTTTT. Protein: CASSTRQRANTGELFF.